This passage covers 26 T cell receptor beta chains from one sample sequenced in a study of blood T cells in healthy people across ages. Next came a second PCR, run for 7 to 11 cycles, which used a sample-barcoded 5' primer along with a J-beta primer mix. TCRdb fed the 5' RACE reads into MiXCR, producing one record per CDR3 protein. The sample shows 1.5 million to 1.9 million distinct CDR3 sequences, 40% to 45% of them seen only once. Sequencing was performed on blood. Every receptor here comes from a woman aged 18-30 years in good health.

This sequence joins TRBV9 and TRBJ1-1; D is unclear. The germline V gene has CDR1 SGDLS and CDR2 YYNGEE. This CDR3 contains 14 residues. With 3 bases removed from V and 3 bases from J, the gap between germline ends came to 12 bases. The CDR3 sequence: CASSDDVSDTEAFF. In nucleotides, the CDR3 is TGTGCCAGCAGCGACGACGTCTCGGACACTGAAGCTTTCTTT.

This clonotype was seen only a few times. The V call is TRBV7-9, the J call TRBJ2-1; tentative D call: TRBD1 (5 bases). CDR1 SEHNR and CDR2 FQNEAQ come from the germline V gene (reference sequence). The V and J ends lost 0 bases and 6 bases respectively, with 12 bases between them. CDR3 size: 15 residues. This CDR3 is CASSLALGRANEQFF. The CDR3 nucleotides read TGTGCCAGCAGCTTAGCTTTAGGCAGGGCCAATGAGCAGTTCTTC. The full variable domain, rest sourced from reference TRBV7-9 and TRBJ2-1, is DTGVSQNPRHKITKRGQNVTFRCDPISEHNRLYWYRQTLGQGPEFLTYFQNEAQLEKSRLLSDRFSAERPKGSFSTLEIQRTEQGDSAMYLCASSLALGRANEQFFGPGTRLTVL.

The chain employs TRBV6-2 or TRBV6-3 and TRBJ2-1; D unresolved. CDR1 and CDR2 from the germline V gene are MNHEY and SVGEGT. V was pared by 4 bases and J by 10 bases, with 14 bases between. CDR3 length equals 13 residues. CDR3 sequence: CASSFPPVAEQFF. The CDR3 DNA is TGTGCCAGCAGTTTCCCTCCAGTGGCCGAGCAGTTCTTC.

The chain uses TRBV25-1 and TRBJ2-5, with 10 bases identical to TRBD2. V was pared by 4 bases and J by 11 bases, with 16 bases of the junction left unmatched. Looked up from germline, CDR1 is MGHDK and CDR2 is SYGVNS. The CDR3 totals 16 residues. CDR3 loop: CASSVLSGGNPNEQYF. The DNA for the CDR3 is TGTGCCAGCAGTGTCCTTAGCGGGGGGAATCCCAATGAGCAGTACTTC. Using reference TRBV25-1 and TRBJ2-5 for the parts outside the CDR3, the full variable domain is EADIYQTPRYLVIGTGKKITLECSQTMGHDKMYWYQQDPGMELHLIHYSYGVNSTEKGDLSSESTVSRIRTEHFPLTLESARPSHTSQYLCASSVLSGGNPNEQYFGPGTRLLVL.

This clonotype was seen only a few times. The chain carries TRBV7-2 and TRBJ1-6; TRBD1 is a possible D gene (5 bases). The germline CDR1 and CDR2 sequences are SGHTA and FQGNSA. Trimming shortened V by 4 bases and J by 4 bases, and 17 bases separated the two germline ends. There are 17 residues in the CDR3. The CDR3 spells CASSSLSGRAYNSPLHF. CDR3 nucleotide sequence: TGTGCCAGCAGCTCCCTGTCAGGCAGGGCTTATAATTCACCCCTCCACTTT.

A single count supports this clonotype. The genes are TRBV5-5 and TRBJ2-5, with a possible D match to TRBD1 (6 bases). This CDR3 is built from 16 residues. The V gene lost 2 bases and the J gene lost 11 bases, with 25 bases spanning the gap. The germline gives CDR1 SGHKS, CDR2 YYEKEE (reference sequence). CDR3 sequence (DNA): TGTGCCAGCAGCTTTCGACTGGGGGCTGGGAACAATGAGCAGTACTTC. It encodes CASSFRLGAGNNEQYF.

The rearrangement joins TRBV4-2 to TRBJ2-1; no clear D. Per germline, CDR1 LGHNA and CDR2 YNFKEQ. V was clipped by 7 bases and J by 4 bases, with 20 bases between them. This CDR3 has 16 amino acids. The CDR3 loop reads CASKSTQGRQYNEQFF. The CDR3 DNA reads as TGTGCCAGCAAAAGTACTCAAGGGCGGCAGTACAATGAGCAGTTCTTC.

The J gene is TRBJ2-7, the V gene TRBV12-3 or TRBV12-4, with 7 bases that match TRBD1. This CDR3 has 14 residues. Unmatched junction bases numbered 4, after V lost 5 bases and J lost 0 bases. CDR3 loop: CASSRDRDSYEQYF. The CDR3 coding sequence is TGTGCCAGCAGTCGCGACAGGGACTCCTACGAGCAGTACTTC.

This clonotype was seen a handful of times. This sequence joins TRBV28 and TRBJ2-7; a possible D gene is TRBD1 (6 bases). The CDR3 has 12 residues. The germline V and J ends were trimmed by 6 bases and 6 bases, with 12 bases remaining between them. Per the germline V gene, CDR1 is MDHEN and CDR2 is SYDVKM. CDR3 nucleotide sequence: TGTGCCAGCAGCTGGGACATCCTCGAGCAGTACTTC. Translation gives CASSWDILEQYF.

J is TRBJ2-7 and V is TRBV12-3 or TRBV12-4, with TRBD1 matching 9 bases. The trim removed 5 bases at V and 5 bases at J, leaving 13 bases unmatched. The CDR3 consists of 16 residues. CDR3 loop: CASSPDYTGGKNEQYF. CDR3 DNA sequence: TGTGCCAGCAGTCCTGATTATACAGGGGGCAAGAACGAGCAGTACTTC.

The sample holds a few counts of this clonotype. The chain carries TRBV12-3 or TRBV12-4 and TRBJ1-1, with D maybe TRBD1 (6 bases). This CDR3 spans 13 amino acids. The V end lost 7 bases, the J end lost 4 bases, and 13 bases lay between the germline ends. DNA of the CDR3: TGTGCCAGCACCCCGACAGGCGGCACTGAAGCTTTCTTT. It yields the protein CASTPTGGTEAFF.

The genes are TRBV29-1 and TRBJ1-2, with D tentatively TRBD1 (6 bases). Trimming shortened V by 6 bases and J by 2 bases, and 10 bases separated the two germline ends. From germline, CDR1 is SQVTM and CDR2 ANQGSEA. The CDR3 length is 12 residues. The CDR3 DNA follows: TGCAGCGTGAGACAGGAAAACTATGGCTACACCTTC. Its translation is CSVRQENYGYTF.

This clonotype was recorded once. The V gene is TRBV20-1, the J gene TRBJ1-5; 7 nucleotides line up with TRBD1. Germline CDR1 reads DFQATT; CDR2 reads SNEGSKA (reference sequence). V lost 0 bases, J lost 3 bases, and 11 bases stayed unmatched. This CDR3 spans 17 amino acids. CDR3 region: CSARDPGTVNVNQPQHF. DNA for the CDR3: TGCAGTGCTAGAGATCCAGGGACAGTGAACGTCAATCAGCCCCAGCATTTT.

The chain combines TRBV28 with TRBJ1-2, with 10 bases identical to TRBD1. With V trimmed by 4 bases and J by 6 bases, 11 bases remained unmatched. Looked up from germline, CDR1 is MDHEN and CDR2 is SYDVKM. The CDR3 sequence is 16 residues long. The CDR3 coding sequence is TGTGCCAGCAGTTCCTCCCCGGGACAGGGGTTCGATGGCTACACCTTC. Translating gives CASSSSPGQGFDGYTF.

This clonotype was observed a handful of times. The genes are TRBV20-1 and TRBJ2-4; D not certain. The V end lost 0 bases, the J end lost 0 bases, and 12 bases lay between the germline ends. In germline, CDR1 is DFQATT, CDR2 SNEGSKA (reference sequence). This CDR3 comprises 16 residues. The CDR3 spells CSARDRVNLAKNIQYF. CDR3 nucleotides: TGCAGTGCTAGAGATCGGGTCAACTTAGCCAAAAACATTCAGTACTTC.

As regards this clonotype: A much larger clone differs from this one at a single base, so this may be a read error. The chain links TRBV28 to TRBJ2-7; perhaps D is TRBD1 or TRBD2 (5 bases each). Germline V gene data show CDR1 as MDHEN and CDR2 as SYDVKM. Trimming took off 4 bases at V and 10 bases at J, with 23 bases between the two ends. The CDR3 covers 15 residues. DNA of the CDR3: TGTGCCAGCAGTTCATCGGGACCCTTGGGTTCAGTCCAGTACTTC. The encoded protein is CASSSSGPLGSVQYF.

This clonotype showed up just a few times. V gene TRBV7-2 combines with J gene TRBJ2-7; the match to TRBD2 covers 7 bases. The CDR3 runs to 15 residues. The V segment lost 3 bases and the J segment 2 bases; nucleotides outside the gene matches: 7. Germline V lookup: CDR1 SGHTA, CDR2 FQGNSA. Here the CDR3 reads CASSFGTGGPYEQYF. The CDR3, as DNA: TGTGCCAGCAGCTTTGGGACGGGAGGACCCTACGAGCAGTACTTC.

The rearrangement links TRBV11-2 to TRBJ2-1; D not resolved. This CDR3 is built from 16 residues. Germline V lookup: CDR1 SGHAT, CDR2 FQNNGV. With 2 bases removed from V and 4 bases from J, the gap between germline ends came to 15 bases. This chain's CDR3 is CASSLQATRSYNEQFF. The CDR3 region has the DNA TGTGCCAGCAGCTTACAGGCTACCCGAAGTTACAATGAGCAGTTCTTC.

The rearrangement uses TRBV20-1 and TRBJ2-3; 10 nucleotides align to TRBD2. Germline V lookup: CDR1 DFQATT, CDR2 SNEGSKA (reference sequence). This CDR3 spans 16 amino acids. V shed 2 bases and J 3 bases; nucleotides not matched to a gene: 8. CDR3 region: CSARPGAGGSTDTQYF. CDR3 DNA: TGCAGTGCTAGACCCGGAGCGGGGGGGAGTACAGATACGCAGTATTTT.

This clonotype was counted only a few times. The V call is TRBV18, the J call TRBJ2-5; 7 bases line up with TRBD1. Germline lookup yields CDR1 KGHSH and CDR2 LQKENI. V was pared by 3 bases and J by 4 bases, with 5 bases of the junction left unmatched. CDR3 length equals 14 residues. CDR3 nucleotide sequence: TGTGCCAGCTCACCCGGACAGGCACCAGAGACCCAGTACTTC. Protein: CASSPGQAPETQYF.

The rearrangement joins TRBV7-9 to TRBJ1-1; 8 nucleotides line up with TRBD1. The CDR3 extends over 12 amino acids. Germline V lookup: CDR1 SEHNR, CDR2 FQNEAQ (reference sequence). Trimming took 5 bases from V and 7 from J; bases not matched to a gene: 3. The CDR3, as DNA: TGTGCCAGCAGCAAACAGGGGGTTGAAGCTTTCTTT. Its protein is CASSKQGVEAFF.

This clonotype appeared a few times. The CDR3 here is CASSTLPTSGRGYEQYF. DNA for the CDR3: TGTGCCAGCAGCACTCTACCGACTAGCGGGAGGGGGTATGAGCAGTACTTC. The rearrangement joins TRBV9 to TRBJ2-5, with 14 nucleotides matching TRBD2. The CDR3 runs 17 residues. The germline V gene encodes CDR1 SGDLS and CDR2 YYNGEE. The V segment lost 4 bases and the J segment 11 bases; nucleotides outside the gene matches: 16.

This clonotype is a singleton in its sample. V usage is TRBV4-1 and J usage is TRBJ1-1; no reliable D call. CDR1 and CDR2 from the germline V gene are MGHRA and YSYEKL. The V and J ends lost 3 bases and 7 bases respectively, with 12 bases between them. The length of the CDR3 is 13 residues. Here the CDR3 reads CASSHPYKVEAFF. CDR3 nucleotide sequence: TGCGCCAGCAGCCATCCTTACAAGGTTGAAGCTTTCTTT.

The gene calls are TRBV6-2 or TRBV6-3 and TRBJ1-5; TRBD1 aligns across 9 bases. Germline V gene lookup returns CDR1 MNHEY and CDR2 SVGEGT. The CDR3 has 14 amino acids. The J segment lost 9 bases and the V segment lost 6 bases, leaving 9 bases of the junction unmatched. The CDR3 protein is CASRKQGAFGPQHF. In DNA, the CDR3 is TGTGCCAGCAGAAAACAGGGGGCTTTCGGGCCCCAGCATTTT.

The V gene is TRBV7-9, the J gene TRBJ1-1; D is ambiguous. V was clipped by 3 bases and J by 6 bases, with 8 bases between them. The CDR3 runs to 12 residues. Germline loops: CDR1 SEHNR, CDR2 FQNEAQ (reference sequence). The CDR3 bases are TGTGCCAGCAGCTTCGTTGGCCCTGAAGCTTTCTTT. It codes for CASSFVGPEAFF.

The chain joins TRBV3-1 to TRBJ1-2, with 7 bases identical to TRBD1. This CDR3 comprises 15 residues. J gave up 0 bases and V 1 base, and 2 bases lay outside the gene matches. Germline loops: CDR1 LGHDT, CDR2 YNNKEL (reference sequence). The CDR3, as DNA: TGTGCCAGCAGCCAAGGGGACAGAGCTAACTATGGCTACACCTTC. Its protein product is CASSQGDRANYGYTF.